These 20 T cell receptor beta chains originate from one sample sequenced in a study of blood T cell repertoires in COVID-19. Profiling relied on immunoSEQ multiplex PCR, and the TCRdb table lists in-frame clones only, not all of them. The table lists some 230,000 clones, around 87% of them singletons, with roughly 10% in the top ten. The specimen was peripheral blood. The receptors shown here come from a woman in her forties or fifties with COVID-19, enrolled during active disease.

The CDR3 loop reads CASSRGQGALNRGRSYGYTF. The CDR3 bases are TGTGCCAGTAGCCGAGGACAGGGGGCGCTTAATCGCGGCCGGAGCTATGGCTACACCTTC. V is TRBV19 and J is TRBJ1-2, with 11 bases that match TRBD1. V trimming: 6 bases; J trimming: 4 bases; junction bases outside the gene matches: 22. This CDR3 is 20 amino acids long. The germline gives CDR1 LNHDA, CDR2 SQIVND (reference sequence).

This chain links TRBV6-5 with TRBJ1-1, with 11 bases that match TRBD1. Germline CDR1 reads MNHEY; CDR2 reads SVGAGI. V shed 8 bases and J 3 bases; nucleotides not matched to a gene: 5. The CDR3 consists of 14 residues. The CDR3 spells CASRDRGFYTEAFF. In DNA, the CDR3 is TGTGCCAGCCGGGACAGGGGGTTTTACACTGAAGCTTTCTTT.

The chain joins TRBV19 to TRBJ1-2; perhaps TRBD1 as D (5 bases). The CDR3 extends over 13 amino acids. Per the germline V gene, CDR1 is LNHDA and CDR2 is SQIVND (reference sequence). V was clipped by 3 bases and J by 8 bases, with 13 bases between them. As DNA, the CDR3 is TGTGCCAGTAGTATTGGCGGGGGGATCGGCTACACCTTC. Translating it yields CASSIGGGIGYTF.

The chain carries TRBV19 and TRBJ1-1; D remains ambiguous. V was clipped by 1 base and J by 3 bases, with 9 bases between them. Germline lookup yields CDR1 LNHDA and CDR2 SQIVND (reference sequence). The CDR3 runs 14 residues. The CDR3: CASSIGGADTEAFF. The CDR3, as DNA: TGTGCCAGTAGTATAGGTGGCGCGGACACTGAAGCTTTCTTT.

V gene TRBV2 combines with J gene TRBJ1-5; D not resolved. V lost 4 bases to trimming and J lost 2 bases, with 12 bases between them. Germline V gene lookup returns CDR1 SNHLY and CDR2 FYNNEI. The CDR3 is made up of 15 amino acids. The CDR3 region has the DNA TGTGCCAGCAGTGCGGTGGAGATGGGCAATCAGCCCCAGCATTTT. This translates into CASSAVEMGNQPQHF.

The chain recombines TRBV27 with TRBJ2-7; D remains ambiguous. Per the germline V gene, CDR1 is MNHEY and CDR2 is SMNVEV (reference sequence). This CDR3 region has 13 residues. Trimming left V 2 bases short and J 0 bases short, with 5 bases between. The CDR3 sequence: CASSLQYSYEQYF. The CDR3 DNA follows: TGTGCCAGCAGTTTACAGTACTCCTACGAGCAGTACTTC.

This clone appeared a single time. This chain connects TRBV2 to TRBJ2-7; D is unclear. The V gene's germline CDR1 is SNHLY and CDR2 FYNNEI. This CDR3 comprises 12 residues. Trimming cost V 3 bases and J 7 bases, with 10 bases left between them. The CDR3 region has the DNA TGTGCCAGCAGTGATTTAATGGAGGAGCAGTACTTC. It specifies CASSDLMEEQYF.

The CDR3 DNA is TGTGCCAGTAGTATTGTGGGGGGTGAAGCTTTCTTT. It codes for CASSIVGGEAFF. The chain employs TRBV19 and TRBJ1-1, with D maybe TRBD1 (5 bases). The ends were cut back, 3 bases at V and 7 bases at J, with 9 bases in the middle. The germline gives CDR1 LNHDA, CDR2 SQIVND (reference sequence). The CDR3 consists of 12 residues.

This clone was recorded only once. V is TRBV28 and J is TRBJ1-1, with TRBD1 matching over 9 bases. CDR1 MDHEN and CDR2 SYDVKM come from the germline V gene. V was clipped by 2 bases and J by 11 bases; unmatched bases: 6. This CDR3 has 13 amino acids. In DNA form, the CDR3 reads TGTGCCAGCAGTTTAATGGGGGACAGGGCGGCTTTCTTT. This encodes CASSLMGDRAAFF.

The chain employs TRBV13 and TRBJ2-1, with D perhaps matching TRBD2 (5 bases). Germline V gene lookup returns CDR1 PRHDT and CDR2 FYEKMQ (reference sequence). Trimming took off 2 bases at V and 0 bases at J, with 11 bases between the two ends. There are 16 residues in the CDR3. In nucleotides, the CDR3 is TGTGCCAGCAGCTTATCGCGGGCCAGCTCCTACAATGAGCAGTTCTTC. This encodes CASSLSRASSYNEQFF.

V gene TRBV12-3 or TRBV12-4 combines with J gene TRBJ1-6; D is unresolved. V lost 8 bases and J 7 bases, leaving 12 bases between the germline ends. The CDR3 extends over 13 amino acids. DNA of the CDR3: TGTGCCAGCGCCCTGGCAGAAAATTCACCCCTCCACTTT. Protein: CASALAENSPLHF.

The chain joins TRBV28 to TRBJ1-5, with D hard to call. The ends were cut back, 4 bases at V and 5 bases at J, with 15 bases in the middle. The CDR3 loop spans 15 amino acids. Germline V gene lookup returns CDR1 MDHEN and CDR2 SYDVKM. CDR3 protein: CASSSLHLIHQPQHF. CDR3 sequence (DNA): TGTGCCAGCAGTTCCTTACATCTCATCCATCAGCCCCAGCATTTT.

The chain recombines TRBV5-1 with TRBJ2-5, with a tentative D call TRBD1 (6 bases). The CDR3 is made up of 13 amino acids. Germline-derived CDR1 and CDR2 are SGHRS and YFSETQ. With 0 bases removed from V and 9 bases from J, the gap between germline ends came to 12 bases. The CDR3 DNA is TGCGCCAGCAGCTTGGAGGACAGCCTTTCCCAGTACTTC. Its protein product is CASSLEDSLSQYF.

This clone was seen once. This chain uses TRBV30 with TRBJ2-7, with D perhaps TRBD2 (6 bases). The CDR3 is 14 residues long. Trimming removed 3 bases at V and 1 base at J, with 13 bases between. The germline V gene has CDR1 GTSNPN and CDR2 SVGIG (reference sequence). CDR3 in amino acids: CAWSHGGTSYEQYV. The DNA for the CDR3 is TGTGCCTGGAGCCATGGGGGGACTTCCTACGAGCAGTACGTC.

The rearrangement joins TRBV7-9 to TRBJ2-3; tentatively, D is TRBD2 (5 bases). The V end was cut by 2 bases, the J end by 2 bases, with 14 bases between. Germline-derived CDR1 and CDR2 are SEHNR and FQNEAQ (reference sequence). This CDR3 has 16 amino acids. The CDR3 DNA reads TGTGCCAGCAGCTTATGGGCTAGAGGGTTCACAGATACGCAGTATTTT. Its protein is CASSLWARGFTDTQYF.

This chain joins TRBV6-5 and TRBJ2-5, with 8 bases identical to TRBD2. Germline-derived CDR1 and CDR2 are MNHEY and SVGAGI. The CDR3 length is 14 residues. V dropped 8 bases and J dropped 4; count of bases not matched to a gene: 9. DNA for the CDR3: TGTGCCAGCCGAGAACCGGGGGGGCCAGAGACCCAGTACTTC. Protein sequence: CASREPGGPETQYF.

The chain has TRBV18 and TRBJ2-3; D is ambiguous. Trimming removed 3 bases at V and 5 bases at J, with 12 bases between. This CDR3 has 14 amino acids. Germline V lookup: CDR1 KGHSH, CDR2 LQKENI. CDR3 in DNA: TGTGCCAGCTCACCTTTAATTTCTAAAGATACGCAGTATTTT. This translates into CASSPLISKDTQYF.

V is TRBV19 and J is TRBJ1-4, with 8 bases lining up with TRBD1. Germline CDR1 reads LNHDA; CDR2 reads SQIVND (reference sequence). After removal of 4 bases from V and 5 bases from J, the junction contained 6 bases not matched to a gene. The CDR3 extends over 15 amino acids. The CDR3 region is CASSTAGGANEKLFF. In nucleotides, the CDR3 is TGTGCCAGTAGTACCGCAGGGGGCGCGAATGAAAAACTGTTTTTT.

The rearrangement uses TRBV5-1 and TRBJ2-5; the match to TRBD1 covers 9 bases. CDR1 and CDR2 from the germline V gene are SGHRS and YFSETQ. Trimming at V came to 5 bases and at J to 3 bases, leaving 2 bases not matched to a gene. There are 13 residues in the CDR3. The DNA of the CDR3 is TGCGCCAGCAGTAGACAGGGGGAAGAGACCCAGTACTTC. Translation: CASSRQGEETQYF.

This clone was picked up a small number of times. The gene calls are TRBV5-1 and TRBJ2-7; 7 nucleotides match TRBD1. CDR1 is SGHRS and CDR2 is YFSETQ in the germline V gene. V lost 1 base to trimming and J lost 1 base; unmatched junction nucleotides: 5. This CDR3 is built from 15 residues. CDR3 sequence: CASSLSGQLSYEQYF. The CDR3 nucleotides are TGCGCCAGCAGCTTGTCGGGACAGCTATCCTACGAGCAGTACTTC.